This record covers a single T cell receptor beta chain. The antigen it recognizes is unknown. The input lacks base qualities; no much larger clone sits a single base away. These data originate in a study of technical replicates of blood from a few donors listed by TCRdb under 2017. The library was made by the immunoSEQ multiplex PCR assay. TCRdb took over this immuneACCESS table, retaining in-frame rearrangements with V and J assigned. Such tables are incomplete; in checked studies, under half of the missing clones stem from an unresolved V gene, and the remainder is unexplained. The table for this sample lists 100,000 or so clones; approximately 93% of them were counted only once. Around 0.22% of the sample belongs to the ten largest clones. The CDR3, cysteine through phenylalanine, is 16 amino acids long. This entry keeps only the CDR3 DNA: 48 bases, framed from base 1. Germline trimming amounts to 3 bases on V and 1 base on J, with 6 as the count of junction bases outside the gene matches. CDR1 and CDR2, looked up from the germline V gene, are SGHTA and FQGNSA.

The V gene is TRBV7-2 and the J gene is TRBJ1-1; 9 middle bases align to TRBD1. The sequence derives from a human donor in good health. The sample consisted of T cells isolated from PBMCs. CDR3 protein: CASSLMTGGSNTEAFF. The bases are TGTGCCAGCAGCTTGATGACAGGGGGGTCGAACACTGAAGCTTTCTTT.